This TCR beta chain is drawn from a study of T cell repertoires in cytomegalovirus infection. The overall study: Selection of CMV epitopes for the study included recently identified HLA-C-restricted and well-studied HLA-B-restricted ones. CMV infection together with matching HLA type was indicated by public TCR beta signatures. Study-level points and caveats: Cumulated frequencies of public TCR beta families served to identify carriers of CMV plus the relevant HLA. What dominated the ex vivo response were HLA-C-restricted CMV-specific TCR beta clonotypes.

The CDR3 runs 16 residues. Trimming removed 1 base at V and 0 bases at J, with 12 bases between. From germline, CDR1 is SGHAT and CDR2 FQNNGV. This clonotype was found a few times. Its antigen is as yet unknown. One entry per CDR3 protein, called by TCRdb with MiXCR from the reads. The table records 700,000 to 950,000 distinct CDR3 sequences, 30% to 35% of them present only once. This clonotype was sampled from a human donor in good health (CMV status not recorded). Some clones in this sample may be carry-over from other donors' samples. V is TRBV11-2 and J is TRBJ2-5; D not resolved. The material was cultured CD8+ T cells from PBMCs, obtained from culture after CMV antigen stimulation. The CDR3 reads CASSLGNDMYQETQYF. The CDR3 bases are TGTGCCAGCAGCTTAGGGAACGATATGTACCAAGAGACCCAGTACTTC.